This entry concerns a single T cell receptor (beta chain). Antigen unknown. Germline V gene lookup returns CDR1 KGHSH and CDR2 LQKENI. The CDR3 extends over 14 amino acids. This sample was included in a study of monozygotic twins with inflammatory bowel disease. Study-wide results and limits: Researchers were unable to tell different T cell subtypes apart. Repertoire similarity did not separate concordant from discordant twins, possibly from limited power.

UMIs that had a 6-nucleotide sample barcode were put in using template switching. TCRdb re-called the 5' RACE reads; one entry per CDR3 protein, DNA not given. The sample is made up of 150,000 to 200,000 distinct CDR3 sequences, and the top ten hold roughly 7% of it. The blood volume drawn from each donor was approximately 2.5 ml. Sequenced input: blood. The rearrangement joins TRBV18 to TRBJ2-5. The clonotype was recovered from a human donor with ulcerative colitis or Crohn's disease, or a healthy co-twin of an affected twin (not recorded which). CDR3 residues: CASSPPGSQETQYF.